The 31 T cell receptor beta chains reported below all come from one sample, sequenced in a study of T-cell memory formation after mild COVID-19. TCRdb recomputed calls from the 5' RACE reads with MiXCR, one row per CDR3 protein. The sample lists hundreds of thousands of distinct CDR3 sequences; over 15% were seen once. The sequenced material came from PBMCs or a T cell subset sorted from them (not recorded which). These receptors were obtained from an adult woman who had mild COVID-19 (a few samples of this study predate the infection). Cell type and time point are not known.

V gene TRBV18 combines with J gene TRBJ1-2; D is undetermined. V shed 2 bases and J shed 5 bases, with 18 bases lying between them. Germline V CDR1 and CDR2: KGHSH, LQKENI. The CDR3 has 16 residues. The CDR3 protein is CASSPDGIRTAYGYTF. The CDR3 DNA reads as TGTGCCAGCTCACCAGATGGAATCAGGACGGCATATGGCTACACCTTC.

This clonotype was detected ten times or more. This chain joins TRBV27 and TRBJ1-1; possibly TRBD1 for D (6 bases). This CDR3 is built from 13 residues. Trimming pared 6 bases from V and 2 bases from J, leaving 10 bases between. Germline V gives CDR1 MNHEY, CDR2 SMNVEV (reference sequence). The CDR3 DNA reads as TGTGCCAGCAGACTCAGGGGTAACACTGAAGCTTTCTTT. It yields the protein CASRLRGNTEAFF.

This chain joins TRBV20-1 and TRBJ2-5; weak D call: TRBD2 (6 bases). Germline CDR1 reads DFQATT; CDR2 reads SNEGSKA (reference sequence). V shed 3 bases and J shed 5 bases, with 13 bases lying between them. The CDR3 loop spans 13 amino acids. CDR3 region: CSARVSGGETQYF. CDR3 sequence (DNA): TGCAGTGCTAGGGTCTCTGGGGGGGAGACCCAGTACTTC.

This clonotype came up many times. Here the CDR3 reads CATSDFGGREGRNNEQFF. The CDR3 coding sequence is TGTGCCACCAGTGATTTTGGGGGGCGGGAAGGACGTAACAATGAGCAGTTCTTC. This chain uses TRBV24-1 with TRBJ2-1, with D perhaps TRBD1 or TRBD2 (6 bases each). The CDR3 totals 18 residues. Germline CDR1 reads KGHDR; CDR2 reads SFDVKD. V gave up 1 base and J gave up 5 bases, with 20 bases separating them.

This clonotype occurred a few times. This chain connects TRBV6-5 to TRBJ2-7; tentatively, D is TRBD2 (6 bases). The germline CDR1 and CDR2 sequences are MNHEY and SVGAGI. V was shortened by 8 bases and J by 0 bases, with 23 bases between the two germline ends. CDR3 length: 17 amino acids. CDR3 loop: CASGYTGVGLASYEQYF. In nucleotides, the CDR3 is TGTGCCAGCGGGTACACTGGGGTGGGACTGGCCTCCTACGAGCAGTACTTC.

Note on this clonotype: Mismatch with germline at one junction end may stem from a read error. This chain's CDR3 is CASSSRGTSDEQYF. The CDR3 DNA reads TGTGCCAGCAGCTCTAGGGGTACCTCCGACGAGCAGTACTTC. The V gene is TRBV7-9, the J gene TRBJ2-7; D might be TRBD1 (5 bases). Germline V gene data show CDR1 as SEHNR and CDR2 as FQNEAQ (reference sequence). The CDR3 sequence is 14 residues long. Variable domain in full (rest from reference TRBV7-9 and TRBJ2-7): DTGVSQNPRHKITKRGQNVTFRCDPISEHNRLYWYRQTLGQGPEFLTYFQNEAQLEKSRLLSDRFSAERPKGSFSTLEIQRTEQGDSAMYLCASSSRGTSDEQYFGPGTRLTVT.

This clonotype showed up just a few times. This sequence joins TRBV4-2 and TRBJ2-1; D unclear. V lost 0 bases to trimming and J lost 4 bases, with 13 bases between them. Germline values: CDR1 LGHNA, CDR2 YNFKEQ. This CDR3 spans 16 amino acids. CDR3 coding DNA: TGTGCCAGCAGCCAAGATAGTGGGATCATGTACAATGAGCAGTTCTTC. Translated: CASSQDSGIMYNEQFF.

This clonotype was observed a few times. CDR3 region: CASSITISSYNEQFF. The CDR3 DNA follows: TGTGCCAGCAGCATAACCATTAGCTCCTACAATGAGCAGTTCTTC. This chain uses TRBV9 with TRBJ2-1; D gene unclear. The V and J ends lost 4 bases and 0 bases respectively, with 11 bases between them. The germline gives CDR1 SGDLS, CDR2 YYNGEE. CDR3 length: 15 amino acids.

This clonotype was seen only a few times. CDR3: CASSIDRWLAEEQFF. As DNA, the CDR3 is TGTGCCAGTAGTATAGATCGTTGGCTCGCGGAGGAGCAGTTCTTC. This chain uses TRBV19 with TRBJ2-1; D call uncertain. Germline lookup yields CDR1 LNHDA and CDR2 SQIVND (reference sequence). The V end lost 0 bases, the J end lost 10 bases, and 16 bases lay between the germline ends. This CDR3 has 15 amino acids.

This clonotype was seen a few times. The gene calls are TRBV20-1 and TRBJ2-5; perhaps TRBD1 as D (5 bases). The CDR3 totals 12 residues. In germline, CDR1 is DFQATT, CDR2 SNEGSKA (reference sequence). The V and J ends lost 3 bases and 5 bases respectively, with 10 bases between them. CDR3 protein: CSARDWGETQYF. CDR3 bases: TGCAGTGCTAGGGATTGGGGCGAGACCCAGTACTTC.

V is TRBV12-3 or TRBV12-4 and J is TRBJ2-7; TRBD2 agrees at 14 bases. The CDR3 loop spans 17 amino acids. The junction had 14 bases not matched to a gene; V was cut back by 9 bases and J by 4 bases. The CDR3 nucleotides are TGTGCCAGTAGCGGACTAGCGGGAGGTGTGGGGGTTTACGAGCAGTACTTC. This encodes CASSGLAGGVGVYEQYF.

This clonotype was seen many times. The chain links TRBV2 to TRBJ2-5; 10 bases line up with TRBD1. The CDR3 has 16 amino acids. The V segment lost 3 bases and the J segment 5 bases; nucleotides outside the gene matches: 9. Germline V gene lookup returns CDR1 SNHLY and CDR2 FYNNEI. The DNA for the CDR3 is TGTGCCAGCAGTGATGACGGGACAGGGGTCGGTGAGACCCAGTACTTC. Translating gives CASSDDGTGVGETQYF.

This clonotype is a singleton in its sample. The J gene is TRBJ2-3, the V gene TRBV29-1, with D possibly matching TRBD2 (5 bases). In germline, CDR1 is SQVTM, CDR2 ANQGSEA. The CDR3 is 15 residues long. V lost 6 bases, J lost 3 bases, and 19 bases lay in between. CDR3: CSVPTPSGPTDTQYF. CDR3 sequence (DNA): TGCAGCGTCCCTACTCCCAGCGGACCAACAGATACGCAGTATTTT.

The rearrangement uses TRBV4-3 and TRBJ2-5; 9 bases line up with TRBD2. V lost 3 bases and J lost 3; bases outside the gene matches: 5. The CDR3 length is 15 residues. Germline loops: CDR1 LGHNA, CDR2 YSLEER. The CDR3 sequence: CASSHVIAGEETQYF. In DNA form, the CDR3 reads TGCGCCAGCAGCCACGTTATAGCGGGAGAAGAGACCCAGTACTTC.

This sequence joins TRBV4-2 and TRBJ2-7; no clear D. V shed 6 bases and J shed 4 bases, with 16 bases lying between them. The CDR3 spans 14 residues. CDR1 LGHNA and CDR2 YNFKEQ come from the germline V gene. DNA for the CDR3: TGTGCCAGCAGACGCGACCCGAATCAGTACGAGCAGTACTTC. Translating it yields CASRRDPNQYEQYF.

This clonotype was counted a few times. The chain recombines TRBV5-1 with TRBJ1-4; TRBD1 matches 10 bases. V lost 4 bases, J lost 3 bases, and 9 bases stayed unmatched. The CDR3 is made up of 17 amino acids. Germline CDR1 and CDR2: SGHRS and YFSETQ. As DNA, the CDR3 is TGCGCCAGCAGCGGAGGACAGGGGGAGGAGGCTAATGAAAAACTGTTTTTT. It yields the protein CASSGGQGEEANEKLFF.

The chain has TRBV6-1 and TRBJ1-2; 8 bases map to TRBD1. With V trimmed by 6 bases and J by 8 bases, 5 bases remained unmatched. The CDR3 is 12 amino acids. The germline V gene encodes CDR1 MNHNS and CDR2 SASEGT. The CDR3: CASRDRGSGYTF. In DNA, the CDR3 is TGTGCCAGCAGAGACAGGGGAAGCGGCTACACCTTC.

The J gene is TRBJ2-1, the V gene TRBV2, with D perhaps TRBD2 (6 bases). V lost 10 bases to trimming and J lost 7 bases, with 14 bases between them. CDR1 and CDR2 from the germline V gene are SNHLY and FYNNEI. The CDR3 spans 12 residues. This chain's CDR3 is CATSGERNEQFF. The CDR3 nucleotides read TGTGCCACCTCGGGGGAGAGGAATGAGCAGTTCTTC.

Only a few counts were recorded for this clonotype. The J gene is TRBJ2-2, the V gene TRBV6-2 or TRBV6-3; D is undetermined. Looked up from germline, CDR1 is MNHEY and CDR2 is SVGEGT. The CDR3 is 14 residues long. Trimming left V 4 bases short and J 1 base short, with 7 bases between. CDR3 residues: CASSFWQNTGELFF. The DNA of the CDR3 is TGTGCCAGCAGTTTTTGGCAGAACACCGGGGAGCTGTTTTTT.

The rearrangement joins TRBV4-1 to TRBJ2-7; tentatively, D is TRBD2 (5 bases). V was cut by 1 base and J by 6 bases, with 16 bases left in between. This CDR3 region has 15 residues. In germline, CDR1 is MGHRA, CDR2 YSYEKL. The CDR3 DNA sequence: TGCGCCAGCAGCCAAGGTTTAGAGGACTGGAGCGAGCAGTACTTC. The encoded protein is CASSQGLEDWSEQYF.

V gene TRBV21-1 combines with J gene TRBJ2-3. TRBV21-1 is shown as a pseudogene. This CDR3 has 13 residues. The CDR3 DNA is TGTGCCAGCAGTGGTTTCCTCACAGATACGCAGTATTTT. It translates to CASSGFLTDTQYF.

J is TRBJ2-1 and V is TRBV27; tentatively, D is TRBD1 (5 bases). The CDR3 extends over 15 amino acids. Per germline, CDR1 MNHEY and CDR2 SMNVEV (reference sequence). The germline V and J ends were trimmed by 3 bases and 4 bases, with 13 bases remaining between them. CDR3 DNA: TGTGCCAGCAGTTTGCATAGCCGGACATACAATGAGCAGTTCTTC. Translation gives CASSLHSRTYNEQFF.

The gene calls are TRBV20-1 and TRBJ2-4, with a possible D match to TRBD2 (5 bases). The CDR3 has 14 residues. Trimming stripped 7 bases from V and 0 bases from J, with 13 bases between. The germline V gene has CDR1 DFQATT and CDR2 SNEGSKA (reference sequence). The CDR3 region is CSVPGYLAKNIQYF. Written as DNA, the CDR3 is TGCAGTGTGCCGGGGTACTTAGCCAAAAACATTCAGTACTTC.

This clonotype has at least ten counts. The J gene is TRBJ2-2, the V gene TRBV4-1; D is unclear. The germline CDR1 and CDR2 sequences are MGHRA and YSYEKL. V lost 0 bases, J lost 4 bases, and 6 bases lay in between. CDR3 length: 14 amino acids. The CDR3 DNA is TGCGCCAGCAGCCAAGACAGGTCCACCGGGGAGCTGTTTTTT. Translation gives CASSQDRSTGELFF.

The chain links TRBV7-2 to TRBJ1-1; no firm D call. V was shortened by 0 bases and J by 0 bases, with 17 bases between the two germline ends. CDR1 is SGHTA, CDR2 FQGNSA, per germline. The CDR3 extends over 18 amino acids. The CDR3 DNA reads TGTGCCAGCAGCTTAGCACGGGCTTCACCTACCATGAACACTGAAGCTTTCTTT. Encoded protein: CASSLARASPTMNTEAFF.

The J gene is TRBJ1-2, the V gene TRBV12-3 or TRBV12-4, with D maybe TRBD1 (6 bases). The CDR3 is made up of 16 amino acids. V shed 0 bases and J shed 4 bases, with 15 bases lying between them. In DNA form, the CDR3 reads TGTGCCAGCAGTTTAGCCTCGGCAGGGGTTAGCTATGGCTACACCTTC. Protein: CASSLASAGVSYGYTF.

V usage is TRBV12-3 or TRBV12-4 and J usage is TRBJ2-5; 9 bases line up with TRBD2. Trimming cost V 5 bases and J 0 bases; bases outside gene matches: 4. CDR3 length: 15 amino acids. This CDR3 is CASSPSGNYQETQYF. CDR3 DNA sequence: TGTGCCAGCAGTCCTAGCGGGAACTACCAAGAGACCCAGTACTTC.

This clonotype has more than one count but fewer than ten. This chain uses TRBV5-1 with TRBJ2-6, with D perhaps TRBD1 (6 bases). This CDR3 contains 15 residues. V gave up 4 bases and J gave up 4 bases, with 12 bases separating them. CDR1 is SGHRS, CDR2 YFSETQ, per germline. CDR3 loop: CASSNGQRGANVLTF. CDR3 DNA: TGCGCCAGCAGCAACGGACAGCGGGGGGCCAACGTCCTGACTTTC.

The J gene is TRBJ1-1, the V gene TRBV6-1, with D perhaps TRBD1 (5 bases). This CDR3 contains 14 residues. In germline, CDR1 is MNHNS, CDR2 SASEGT. Trimming pared 2 bases from V and 0 bases from J, leaving 7 bases between. The CDR3 DNA reads TGTGCCAGCAGTGAAAGACAGATGAACACTGAAGCTTTCTTT. Protein product: CASSERQMNTEAFF.

This clonotype was recorded a few times. The rearrangement uses TRBV5-4 and TRBJ1-2; D possibly corresponds to TRBD1 (6 bases). The CDR3 extends over 16 amino acids. V was shortened by 0 bases and J by 8 bases, with 20 bases between the two germline ends. Germline CDR1 reads SGHNT; CDR2 reads YYREEE (reference sequence). CDR3 DNA sequence: TGTGCCAGCAGCTTGGAGTATAAACAGGGAAGATACGGCTACACCTTC. It codes for CASSLEYKQGRYGYTF.

The rearrangement joins TRBV20-1 to TRBJ2-1, with 9 bases lining up with TRBD2. J lost 1 base, V lost 4 bases, and 8 bases had no gene match. Germline V gene data show CDR1 as DFQATT and CDR2 as SNEGSKA (reference sequence). The CDR3 has 16 amino acids. The CDR3 is CSATIAGVTSYNEQFF. The CDR3 coding sequence is TGCAGTGCTACGATAGCGGGGGTGACTTCCTACAATGAGCAGTTCTTC.